This T cell receptor (beta chain) originates from a study of post-analysis software for immune sequencing data. Study-wide results and limits: Controls had lower frequencies than patients of about five TRBV segments, which included TRBV5-6, TRBV5-1 and TRBV20-1. Versus controls, multiple sclerosis patients showed significantly lower diversity (normalized Chao1).

With V trimmed by 5 bases and J by 2 bases, 9 bases remained unmatched. This CDR3 comprises 15 residues. Per germline, CDR1 SEHNR and CDR2 FQNEAQ (reference sequence). This clonotype was seen a handful of times. As yet, its antigen is unknown. TCR beta cDNA libraries had unique molecular identifiers. TCRdb reanalysed the PCR reads using MiXCR and keeps one entry per CDR3 protein. The sample includes about 770,000 distinct CDR3 sequences, about 45% of them seen just once. This chain joins TRBV7-9 and TRBJ2-7; 7 bases match TRBD1. The clonotype was recovered from a girl aged 10-17 years with multiple sclerosis. The sequenced sample was blood. The CDR3 region is CASSNEQGWAYEQYF. In DNA form, the CDR3 reads TGTGCCAGCAGCAACGAACAGGGGTGGGCCTACGAGCAGTACTTC.